Listed below are T cell receptor beta chains from one sample, sequenced in a study of CD8+ T cells in alopecia areata. Repertoires were generated with immunoSEQ multiplex PCR, while TCRdb's copy carries only in-frame clones and drops some. The sample shows 150,000 or so clones, roughly 61% of them seen only once. The source material was CD4+ T cells sorted from blood, sampled at week 0. Receptors were obtained from a human donor with alopecia areata. The CDR3 runs from the conserved cysteine through the conserved F or W. A D gene is named only where the DNA matches it firmly. Size is stated for part of the rows, as once, few or many counts, or as a class when the clone is expanded.

>-|TRBV7-2|-
CASSLRGKETQYF
>-|TRBV2|-
CASSEQPNSDTQYF
>once|TRBV29-1|-
CSVQVSYEQYF
>-|TRBV10-2|-
CASSVFGGESTDTQYF
>-|TRBV25-1|TRBD1
CATNEDRGTYEQYF
>-|TRBV9|-
CASSVESGTDTQYF
>once|TRBV30|-
CAWSPHPSNQPQHF
>-|TRBV29-1|-
CSVSVSGANVLTF
>once|TRBV6-5|TRBD1
CASSSELTGNYGYTF
>-|TRBV6-6|-
CASSPKNIQYF
>-|TRBV29-1|-
CSVERGQAVEAFF
>few|TRBV18|-
CASSPRQENEKLFF
>-|TRBV2|TRBD2
CASSEEWTSGRKYF
>-|TRBV2|-
CASSDPGRNYGYTF
>-|TRBV6-1|-
CATRGDGRINQPQHF
>-|TRBV5-1|-
CASSPTGTVQYEQYF
>-|TRBV9|-
CASSVGGYTEAFF
>-|TRBV2|-
CASSPLRGYTF
>-|TRBV27|-
CASSLSRSGTQYF
>-|TRBV2|-
CASTEEGATPLHF
>-|TRBV6-5|-
CASSYSFGNTIYF
>few|TRBV5-6|-
CASSLAPPYEQYF
>-|TRBV5-4|-
CASSWDGNYGYTF
>-|TRBV5-1|-
CASGPWGRVTYGYTF
>-|TRBV7-2|TRBD1
CASTGTGSFEQFF
>few|TRBV7-3|-
CASSLNQGDTQYF
>-|TRBV29-1|TRBD2
CSVAGEILGTQYF
>-|TRBV23-1|-
CASSHPILCEQYF
>-|TRBV30|-
CAWNRDLHLGGYTF
>once|TRBV9|-
CASSVEQGSTGELFF
>-|TRBV7-8|-
CASSLLGSSYEQYF
>-|TRBV4-1|TRBD1
CASSQEEWGTERYYGYTF
>-|TRBV10-2|-
CASSEHPGTNYEQYF
>once|TRBV25-1|-
CASSEVWGGQETQYF
>once|TRBV30|TRBD1
CAWSSKGTAKFEQYF
>few|TRBV30|-
CAWSRSLFKGYEQYF
>few|TRBV7-9|-
CASSFFRTNTDTQYF
>-|TRBV15|TRBD1
CATSRKGQGGGNEQFF
>once|TRBV20-1|-
CSARYGTEAFF
>-|TRBV4-3|-
CASSQEGLIYNSPLHF
>many|TRBV16|-
CASSQSRSANSPLHF
>-|TRBV30|-
CAWSRGEGPNQPQHF
>-|TRBV4-3|-
CASSQLAGNGGYTF
>few|TRBV5-1|-
CASSLGPPNTGELFF
>-|TRBV27|-
CASSPGQWAHEQFF
>few|TRBV4-1|TRBD2
CASSHEGLMNTGELFF
>-|TRBV27|TRBD1
CASSSYRGGNYGYTF
>many|TRBV6-1|-
CASSELAAPGTGELFF
>-|TRBV29-1|TRBD1
CSATTGKTGNEKLFF
>-|TRBV6-5|-
CASSRTYALSYEQYF
>-|TRBV27|TRBD2
CASRGSGGAEETQYF
>-|TRBV30|TRBD1
CAWSWDRGIDEQFF
>-|TRBV15|-
CATSRDRGNQPQHF
>few|TRBV2|TRBD2
CASSAAGLTGELFF
>-|TRBV10-3|-
CAISESVSGANVLTF
>-|TRBV7-9|-
CASSPARGRDYGYTF